Listed below are T cell receptor beta chains from one sample, sequenced in a study of response to subunit inactivated influenza vaccine. TCRdb reanalysed the RT-PCR reads using MiXCR and keeps one entry per CDR3 protein. The sample comprises roughly 650,000 distinct CDR3 sequences, around 14% of which are singletons, and around a tenth rests with the top ten. The material was PBMCs from blood, obtained approximately 12 days after vaccination. Receptors were obtained from a man aged 50 or older who received an inactivated influenza vaccine. Both conserved end residues are part of each CDR3. A D gene is named only where the DNA matches it firmly. For some rows the clone size is stated as once, few or many, or as a class when expanded; others skip it.

clone size: few
V gene: TRBV4-1
D gene: TRBD2
CDR3 length: 14
J gene: TRBJ2-7
CDR3 protein: CASSQPGLVLEQYF
CDR3 DNA: TGCGCCAGCAGCCAACCGGGACTAGTTTTGGAGCAGTACTTC

clone size: few
V gene: TRBV28
D gene: .
CDR3 length: 13
J gene: TRBJ1-5
CDR3 protein: CASRQGTNQPQHF
CDR3 DNA: TGTGCCAGCAGGCAGGGTACAAATCAGCCCCAGCATTTT

clone size: .
V gene: TRBV6-1
D gene: .
CDR3 length: 14
J gene: TRBJ1-1
CDR3 protein: CASKEGDWDTEAFF
CDR3 DNA: TGTGCCTCTAAAGAAGGGGATTGGGACACTGAAGCTTTCTTT

clone size: few
V gene: TRBV25-1
D gene: .
CDR3 length: 16
J gene: TRBJ2-5
CDR3 protein: CASSEPSLGSQETQYF
CDR3 DNA: TGTGCCAGCAGTGAACCCTCCCTTGGCAGTCAAGAGACCCAGTACTTC

clone size: .
V gene: TRBV3-1
D gene: .
CDR3 length: 15
J gene: TRBJ2-7
CDR3 protein: CASSQGTAGLREQYF
CDR3 DNA: TGTGCCAGCAGCCAAGGTACGGCGGGGCTCAGAGAGCAGTACTTC

clone size: few
V gene: TRBV6-1
D gene: TRBD1
CDR3 length: 16
J gene: TRBJ1-2
CDR3 protein: CASRGQGPGANYGYTF
CDR3 DNA: TGTGCCAGCAGGGGACAGGGGCCAGGAGCTAACTATGGCTACACCTTC

clone size: many
V gene: TRBV4-3
D gene: .
CDR3 length: 14
J gene: TRBJ2-3
CDR3 protein: CASSLGLVSDTQYF
CDR3 DNA: TGCGCCAGCAGCCTGGGACTCGTTTCGGATACGCAGTATTTT

clone size: few
V gene: TRBV28
D gene: TRBD2
CDR3 length: 16
J gene: TRBJ2-7
CDR3 protein: CASSSITGLAGYEQYF
CDR3 DNA: TGTGCCAGCAGTTCTATTACGGGACTAGCGGGGTACGAGCAGTACTTC

clone size: .
V gene: TRBV24-1
D gene: .
CDR3 length: 16
J gene: TRBJ2-1
CDR3 protein: CATSDPGQTDYNEQFF
CDR3 DNA: TGTGCCACCAGTGATCCCGGACAGACTGACTACAATGAGCAGTTCTTC

clone size: few
V gene: TRBV29-1
D gene: .
CDR3 length: 18
J gene: TRBJ2-2
CDR3 protein: CSVEMSGRSARDTGELFF
CDR3 DNA: TGCAGCGTTGAAATGTCGGGCAGGTCCGCCAGGGACACCGGGGAGCTGTTTTTT

clone size: few
V gene: TRBV29-1
D gene: .
CDR3 length: 13
J gene: TRBJ2-3
CDR3 protein: CSVAGGSRDTQYF
CDR3 DNA: TGCAGCGTTGCAGGGGGGAGCAGGGATACGCAGTATTTT

clone size: few
V gene: TRBV14
D gene: .
CDR3 length: 15
J gene: TRBJ1-3
CDR3 protein: CASSQDGRLRNTIYF
CDR3 DNA: TGTGCCAGCAGCCAAGATGGAAGGTTGAGAAACACCATATATTTT

clone size: few
V gene: TRBV30
D gene: .
CDR3 length: 15
J gene: TRBJ1-2
CDR3 protein: CAWAGEGAWYYGYTF
CDR3 DNA: TGTGCCTGGGCCGGGGAGGGAGCGTGGTACTATGGCTACACCTTC

clone size: few
V gene: TRBV29-1
D gene: .
CDR3 length: 10
J gene: TRBJ1-1
CDR3 protein: CSASHNEAFF
CDR3 DNA: TGCAGCGCGAGCCATAACGAAGCTTTCTTT

clone size: .
V gene: TRBV29-1
D gene: .
CDR3 length: 10
J gene: TRBJ2-1
CDR3 protein: CSVVTFEQFF
CDR3 DNA: TGCAGCGTTGTTACTTTTGAGCAGTTCTTC

clone size: .
V gene: TRBV7-2
D gene: .
CDR3 length: 15
J gene: TRBJ2-2
CDR3 protein: CASSLGGYSAGELFF
CDR3 DNA: TGTGCCAGCAGCTTAGGGGGGTATTCCGCCGGGGAGCTGTTTTTT

clone size: few
V gene: TRBV6-2/TRBV6-3
D gene: .
CDR3 length: 14
J gene: TRBJ2-1
CDR3 protein: CASSPLSVGNEQFF
CDR3 DNA: TGTGCCAGCAGTCCCCTTAGCGTGGGCAATGAGCAGTTCTTC

clone size: .
V gene: TRBV4-3
D gene: TRBD1
CDR3 length: 18
J gene: TRBJ2-5
CDR3 protein: CASSQDLPGQGAWETQYF
CDR3 DNA: TGCGCCAGCAGCCAAGATCTCCCTGGACAGGGGGCCTGGGAGACCCAGTACTTC

clone size: .
V gene: TRBV6-2/TRBV6-3
D gene: .
CDR3 length: 14
J gene: TRBJ2-7
CDR3 protein: CASSSGSLPYEQYF
CDR3 DNA: TGTGCCAGCAGCTCCGGGTCTCTCCCCTACGAGCAGTACTTC

clone size: many
V gene: TRBV6-5
D gene: .
CDR3 length: 15
J gene: TRBJ2-6
CDR3 protein: CASSSTGSGANVLTF
CDR3 DNA: TGTGCCAGCAGTTCGACAGGATCTGGGGCCAACGTCCTGACTTTC

clone size: few
V gene: TRBV4-3
D gene: .
CDR3 length: 17
J gene: TRBJ2-2
CDR3 protein: CASSQEVGGLYTGELFF
CDR3 DNA: TGCGCCAGCAGCCAAGAAGTCGGGGGCCTCTACACCGGGGAGCTGTTTTTT

clone size: .
V gene: TRBV25-1
D gene: TRBD2
CDR3 length: 21
J gene: TRBJ2-1
CDR3 protein: CASRTLIGLAGGLGLCNEQFF
CDR3 DNA: TGTGCCAGCAGGACCCTTATCGGACTAGCGGGAGGCTTAGGGTTGTGCAATGAGCAGTTCTTC

clone size: few
V gene: TRBV6-5
D gene: .
CDR3 length: 11
J gene: TRBJ1-2
CDR3 protein: CASSTGLGYTF
CDR3 DNA: TGTGCCAGCAGTACAGGGCTTGGCTACACCTTC

clone size: many
V gene: TRBV12-3/TRBV12-4
D gene: .
CDR3 length: 12
J gene: TRBJ1-1
CDR3 protein: CAIREENTEAFF
CDR3 DNA: TGTGCCATCAGGGAAGAGAACACTGAAGCTTTCTTT

clone size: few
V gene: TRBV4-3
D gene: .
CDR3 length: 17
J gene: TRBJ2-2
CDR3 protein: CASSQDYPGLDTGELFF
CDR3 DNA: TGCGCCAGCAGCCAAGATTATCCGGGGCTCGACACCGGGGAGCTGTTTTTT

clone size: many
V gene: TRBV12-3/TRBV12-4
D gene: .
CDR3 length: 15
J gene: TRBJ2-2
CDR3 protein: CASRLAGSNTGELFF
CDR3 DNA: TGTGCCAGCAGGTTAGCCGGATCGAACACCGGGGAGCTGTTTTTT

clone size: few
V gene: TRBV4-3
D gene: .
CDR3 length: 15
J gene: TRBJ1-2
CDR3 protein: CASSQEDTGGQTYTF
CDR3 DNA: TGCGCCAGCAGCCAAGAAGATACAGGCGGGCAGACCTACACCTTC

clone size: .
V gene: TRBV10-3
D gene: .
CDR3 length: 13
J gene: TRBJ2-2
CDR3 protein: CATRRGPTGELFF
CDR3 DNA: TGTGCCACCCGCCGGGGACCTACCGGGGAGCTGTTTTTT

clone size: few
V gene: TRBV5-6
D gene: .
CDR3 length: 16
J gene: TRBJ2-2
CDR3 protein: CASSFTRGRGTGELFF
CDR3 DNA: TGTGCCAGCAGCTTTACTCGGGGAAGGGGCACCGGGGAGCTGTTTTTT

clone size: few
V gene: TRBV6-1
D gene: .
CDR3 length: 13
J gene: TRBJ1-4
CDR3 protein: CASSVRTDEKLFF
CDR3 DNA: TGTGCCAGCAGTGTTAGGACAGACGAAAAACTGTTTTTT

clone size: many
V gene: TRBV29-1
D gene: TRBD1
CDR3 length: 12
J gene: TRBJ1-2
CDR3 protein: CSVEGQGGGYTF
CDR3 DNA: TGCAGCGTCGAGGGACAGGGAGGTGGCTACACCTTC

clone size: .
V gene: TRBV6-2/TRBV6-3
D gene: TRBD2
CDR3 length: 14
J gene: TRBJ2-1
CDR3 protein: CASSRLAANNERFF
CDR3 DNA: TGTGCCAGCAGTCGGCTAGCGGCAAACAATGAGCGTTTCTTC

clone size: .
V gene: TRBV11-2
D gene: .
CDR3 length: 12
J gene: TRBJ2-5
CDR3 protein: CASSGPEKTQYF
CDR3 DNA: TGTGCCAGCAGCGGCCCAGAGAAGACCCAGTACTTC

clone size: few
V gene: TRBV6-2/TRBV6-3
D gene: TRBD2
CDR3 length: 18
J gene: TRBJ2-1
CDR3 protein: CASSYPKWASGIYNEQFF
CDR3 DNA: TGTGCCAGCAGTTACCCTAAGTGGGCTAGCGGGATCTACAATGAGCAGTTCTTC

clone size: many
V gene: TRBV6-1
D gene: TRBD1
CDR3 length: 14
J gene: TRBJ2-7
CDR3 protein: CASTPRLTTGEQYF
CDR3 DNA: TGTGCCAGCACCCCAAGACTCACGACAGGGGAGCAGTACTTC

clone size: .
V gene: TRBV12-3/TRBV12-4
D gene: TRBD2
CDR3 length: 17
J gene: TRBJ2-2
CDR3 protein: CASSLGWGGAVTGELFF
CDR3 DNA: TGTGCCAGCAGTTTAGGATGGGGGGGTGCAGTCACCGGGGAGCTGTTTTTT

clone size: few
V gene: TRBV15
D gene: TRBD1
CDR3 length: 13
J gene: TRBJ2-7
CDR3 protein: CATSTDRGNEQYF
CDR3 DNA: TGTGCCACCAGCACGGACAGGGGTAACGAGCAGTACTTC

clone size: .
V gene: TRBV20-1
D gene: TRBD1
CDR3 length: 14
J gene: TRBJ2-3
CDR3 protein: CSLRRNRGADTQYF
CDR3 DNA: TGCAGTCTGAGAAGAAACAGGGGGGCAGATACGCAGTATTTT

clone size: .
V gene: TRBV4-3
D gene: TRBD2
CDR3 length: 16
J gene: TRBJ2-2
CDR3 protein: CASSHFLAGSTGELFF
CDR3 DNA: TGCGCCAGCAGCCACTTCCTAGCGGGGTCAACCGGGGAGCTGTTTTTT

clone size: few
V gene: TRBV29-1
D gene: .
CDR3 length: 12
J gene: TRBJ2-7
CDR3 protein: CSVGSSSYEQYF
CDR3 DNA: TGCAGCGTGGGGAGCTCCTCCTACGAGCAGTACTTC